What follows are 25 T cell receptor beta chains derived from one specimen sequenced in a study of long-term antiretroviral therapy in people with HIV. With survey level as its setting, the immunoSEQ assay was v3.0. Profiling relied on immunoSEQ multiplex PCR, and the TCRdb table lists in-frame clones only, not all of them. The table records 20,000 to 30,000 clones, roughly 85% of them present only once. The sequencing here drew on unsorted PBMCs, taken 2.3 years after starting antiretroviral therapy. The receptors originated from a man in his forties with HIV.

V is TRBV21-1 and J is TRBJ2-2; the DNA was not compared with TRBD1, the D call given in the table. TRBV21-1 is a documented pseudogene. CDR3 size: 15 residues. The CDR3 DNA follows: TGTGCCAGCAGCACGGACAGAGCGAACACCGGGGAGCTGTTTTTT. It codes for CASSTDRANTGELFF.

The genes are TRBV11-2 and TRBJ1-2; D gene unclear. CDR1 is SGHAT, CDR2 FQNNGV, per germline. This CDR3 has 15 amino acids. V was clipped by 0 bases and J by 1 base, with 9 bases between them. CDR3 nucleotide sequence: TGTGCCAGCAGCTTAGACTGGACGGGTAACTATGGCTACACCTTC. This gives the protein CASSLDWTGNYGYTF. Full variable domain (remainder filled in from reference TRBV11-2 and TRBJ1-2): EAGVAQSPRYKIIEKRQSVAFWCNPISGHATLYWYQQILGQGPKLLIQFQNNGVVDDSQLPKDRFSAERLKGVDSTLKIQPAKLEDSAVYLCASSLDWTGNYGYTFGSGTRLTVV.

The gene calls are TRBV9 and TRBJ2-5; 7 nucleotides line up with TRBD2. The V and J ends lost 1 base and 2 bases, in that order; junction bases with no gene match: 5. The CDR3 is 15 residues long. In germline, CDR1 is SGDLS, CDR2 YYNGEE. The DNA for the CDR3 is TGTGCCAGCAGCGTAAGCGGGACCGATCAAGAGACCCAGTACTTC. Amino acids: CASSVSGTDQETQYF.

The genes are TRBV5-6 and TRBJ1-1, with D possibly matching TRBD1 (6 bases). With 5 bases removed from V and 1 base from J, the gap between germline ends came to 9 bases. This CDR3 is built from 13 residues. The germline gives CDR1 SGHDT, CDR2 YYEEEE. CDR3 protein: CASRTTGNTEAFF. The CDR3 nucleotides are TGTGCCAGCAGGACGACAGGGAACACTGAAGCTTTCTTT.

The chain uses TRBV1 and TRBJ2-1; TRBD1, the table's D call, lacks a check against the DNA. TRBV1 represents a pseudogene. There are 16 residues in the CDR3. CDR3 sequence reads: CTSSQEAGTGPNEQFF. As DNA, the CDR3 is TGCACCAGCAGCCAAGAAGCCGGGACAGGGCCCAATGAGCAGTTCTTC.

In this sample, this clone is medium-sized. The V and J genes are TRBV5-4 and TRBJ2-6, with D perhaps TRBD1 (5 bases). V shed 4 bases and J shed 0 bases, with 14 bases lying between them. CDR1 and CDR2 (germline): SGHNT, YYREEE (reference sequence). The CDR3 contains 17 residues. CDR3 nucleotides: TGTGCCAGCAGCCCAGGACACCTAAGCTCTGGGGCCAACGTCCTGACTTTC. Amino acid sequence: CASSPGHLSSGANVLTF. Using reference TRBV5-4 and TRBJ2-6 for the parts outside the CDR3, the full variable domain is ETGVTQSPTHLIKTRGQQVTLRCSSQSGHNTVSWYQQALGQGPQFIFQYYREEENGRGNFPPRFSGLQFPNYSSELNVNALELDDSALYLCASSPGHLSSGANVLTFGAGSRLTVL.

The chain employs TRBV5-5 and TRBJ2-1; D is unclear. The CDR3 runs 14 residues. The ends were cut back, 5 bases at V and 10 bases at J, with 19 bases in the middle. The germline gives CDR1 SGHKS, CDR2 YYEKEE (reference sequence). CDR3 bases: TGTGCCAGCAGTCCCGGGTGGGTTTGGAACGAGCAGTTCTTC. Protein sequence: CASSPGWVWNEQFF.

J is TRBJ2-5 and V is TRBV11-2; D is uncertain. Looked up from germline, CDR1 is SGHAT and CDR2 is FQNNGV. Trimming stripped 0 bases from V and 3 bases from J, with 11 bases between. The CDR3 length is 15 residues. Written as DNA, the CDR3 is TGTGCCAGCAGCTTAGAATTCGACCGGAAAGAGACCCAGTACTTC. Translating gives CASSLEFDRKETQYF.

This sequence joins TRBV9 and TRBJ2-2; D not certain. V lost 4 bases and J 1 base, leaving 17 bases between the germline ends. This CDR3 has 17 amino acids. Germline loops: CDR1 SGDLS, CDR2 YYNGEE. The CDR3 reads CASSTLWERVNTGELFF. The CDR3 DNA sequence: TGTGCCAGCAGCACCCTGTGGGAACGGGTGAACACCGGGGAGCTGTTTTTT.

This chain connects TRBV14 to TRBJ2-3; 9 positions agree with TRBD1. J was trimmed by 5 bases and V by 1 base; bases with no gene match: 13. Germline V CDR1 and CDR2: SGHDN, FVKESK. The CDR3 spans 18 residues. The CDR3 is CASSQGRRDRDFRDTQYF. CDR3 DNA: TGTGCCAGCAGCCAAGGGAGGCGGGACAGGGATTTTAGAGATACGCAGTATTTT.

This chain joins TRBV5-1 and TRBJ2-4, with 9 bases matching TRBD1. Germline assignment: CDR1 SGHRS and CDR2 YFSETQ. The CDR3 runs to 15 residues. With V trimmed by 0 bases and J by 6 bases, 4 bases remained unmatched. The CDR3 DNA reads as TGCGCCAGCAGCTTGGCCGGGACAGGGTTAAACATTCAGTACTTC. Its protein is CASSLAGTGLNIQYF.

The chain is built from TRBV7-8 and TRBJ2-7; maybe TRBD1 (6 bases). V dropped 1 base and J dropped 2 bases, with 12 bases sitting between them. CDR3 size: 15 residues. Germline CDR1 reads SGHVS; CDR2 reads FQNEAQ. CDR3 sequence reads: CASSLGQGSTYEQYF. The CDR3 nucleotides are TGTGCCAGCAGCTTAGGGCAGGGGTCGACCTACGAGCAGTACTTC.

The gene calls are TRBV10-3 and TRBJ2-7; D unclear. V gave up 4 bases and J gave up 0 bases, with 7 bases separating them. Germline V CDR1 and CDR2: ENHRY, SYGVKD. The CDR3 extends over 13 amino acids. CDR3 in DNA: TGTGCCATCAGTGTGGACGGCTCCTACGAGCAGTACTTC. Protein product: CAISVDGSYEQYF.

The J gene is TRBJ1-5, the V gene TRBV2, with 7 bases identical to TRBD1. Germline assignment: CDR1 SNHLY and CDR2 FYNNEI. V gave up 5 bases and J gave up 2 bases; unmatched junction bases: 6. The CDR3 length is 15 residues. CDR3 in amino acids: CASSPQGLGNQPQHF. As DNA, the CDR3 is TGTGCCAGCAGTCCACAGGGGTTGGGCAATCAGCCCCAGCATTTT.

The V call is TRBV7-9, the J call TRBJ1-4; 11 bases are a match to TRBD1. The CDR3 is 15 amino acids. The V gene's germline CDR1 is SEHNR and CDR2 FQNEAQ (reference sequence). V shed 5 bases, J shed 3 bases, and the junction held 2 bases outside the gene matches. The CDR3 region has the DNA TGTGCCAGCAGCCAGGGACAGGGGGCTAATGAAAAACTGTTTTTT. Its translation is CASSQGQGANEKLFF. The full variable domain, with the rest looked up from reference TRBV7-9 and TRBJ1-4, is DTGVSQNPRHKITKRGQNVTFRCDPISEHNRLYWYRQTLGQGPEFLTYFQNEAQLEKSRLLSDRFSAERPKGSFSTLEIQRTEQGDSAMYLCASSQGQGANEKLFFGSGTQLSVL.

V usage is TRBV15 and J usage is TRBJ1-3; no clear D. The V and J ends lost 5 bases and 2 bases respectively, with 13 bases between them. CDR3 length: 15 amino acids. Per the germline V gene, CDR1 is LNHNV and CDR2 is YYDKDF (reference sequence). CDR3 sequence (DNA): TGTGCCACCAGCGAACAAAGGGTACCTGGAAACACCATATATTTT. Translating gives CATSEQRVPGNTIYF. Using reference TRBV15 and TRBJ1-3 for the parts outside the CDR3, the full variable domain is DAMVIQNPRYQVTQFGKPVTLSCSQTLNHNVMYWYQQKSSQAPKLLFHYYDKDFNNEADTPDNFQSRRPNTSFCFLDIRSPGLGDTAMYLCATSEQRVPGNTIYFGEGSWLTVV.

This clone was recorded a few times. J is TRBJ1-3 and V is TRBV5-6; a weak D match, TRBD1 (5 bases). The V gene lost 2 bases and the J gene lost 2 bases, with 11 bases spanning the gap. The CDR3 has 15 amino acids. CDR1 and CDR2 from the germline V gene are SGHDT and YYEEEE. The CDR3 region has the DNA TGTGCCAGCAGCTTAACGACAGCCGCTGGAAACACCATATATTTT. It is translated as CASSLTTAAGNTIYF.

The genes are TRBV7-2 and TRBJ2-7, with 8 nucleotides matching TRBD2. The CDR3 extends over 15 amino acids. Germline V gives CDR1 SGHTA, CDR2 FQGNSA. The junction had 12 bases not matched to a gene; V was cut back by 4 bases and J by 7 bases. Written as DNA, the CDR3 is TGTGCCAGCAGCTACACTAGCGGAGGAGGATGGGAGCAGTACTTC. It codes for CASSYTSGGGWEQYF.

The V call is TRBV29-1, the J call TRBJ2-7, with D possibly TRBD1 on 6 matching bases. CDR1 is SQVTM and CDR2 is ANQGSEA in the germline V gene. This CDR3 comprises 12 residues. Trimming left V 4 bases short and J 3 bases short, with 10 bases between. The CDR3 loop reads CSVAGHGYEQYF. In nucleotides, the CDR3 is TGCAGCGTTGCGGGACATGGCTACGAGCAGTACTTC.

Concerning this clone itself: Germline and junction disagree at one end, which may indicate a read error. This CDR3 is CAISESVSSHSGSTIYF. The DNA of the CDR3 is TGTGCCATCAGTGAGTCGGTTAGCAGCCACTCTGGAAGCACCATATATTTT. V and J are TRBV10-3 and TRBJ1-3; D not resolved. Per germline, CDR1 ENHRY and CDR2 SYGVKD. CDR3 length equals 17 residues.

This clone was seen just once. The chain is built from TRBV18 and TRBJ2-1, with a tentative D call TRBD1 (5 bases). With 6 bases removed from V and 7 bases from J, the gap between germline ends came to 13 bases. Germline lookup yields CDR1 KGHSH and CDR2 LQKENI. CDR3 length: 13 amino acids. CDR3 in amino acids: CASSLGQGNEQFF. For the CDR3, the DNA is TGTGCCAGCTCCCTGGGTCAGGGAAATGAGCAGTTCTTC.

The chain has TRBV7-9 and TRBJ2-7; TRBD1 might be the D (6 bases). The V and J ends lost 4 bases and 0 bases respectively, with 13 bases between them. The CDR3 extends over 15 amino acids. Germline V gene lookup returns CDR1 SEHNR and CDR2 FQNEAQ (reference sequence). The DNA for the CDR3 is TGTGCCAGCAGCTCCCGACAGGAGATCTCCTACGAGCAGTACTTC. Protein product: CASSSRQEISYEQYF.

The chain is built from TRBV7-2 and TRBJ2-1; TRBD2 matches at 15 bases. V dropped 5 bases and J dropped 6; count of bases not matched to a gene: 2. Germline CDR1 is SGHTA and CDR2 is FQGNSA. The CDR3 has 15 amino acids. The CDR3 nucleotides read TGTGCCAGCAGCCCGGGACTAGCGGGGGGCAATGAGCAGTTCTTC. The encoded protein is CASSPGLAGGNEQFF.

The chain has TRBV27 and TRBJ2-3; D gene uncertain. V was cut by 7 bases and J by 4 bases, with 12 bases left in between. CDR3 length equals 13 residues. Germline V gene data show CDR1 as MNHEY and CDR2 as SMNVEV (reference sequence). The chain's CDR3 is CASTQHGADTQYF. The CDR3 DNA reads TGTGCCAGCACTCAGCATGGGGCAGATACGCAGTATTTT.

This chain links TRBV7-8 with TRBJ1-6, with D hard to call. The CDR3 totals 15 residues. The V end was cut by 5 bases, the J end by 8 bases, with 16 bases between. Germline CDR1 is SGHVS and CDR2 is FQNEAQ. The CDR3 region has the DNA TGTGCCAGCAGCCCGCGGGTCGGTAACTATTCACCCCTCCACTTT. Translated, it gives CASSPRVGNYSPLHF.